The 18 T cell receptor beta chains below come from one sample, sequenced in a study of OX40 agonist ivuxolimab in advanced cancers. The assay was immunoSEQ multiplex PCR, and TCRdb's table has in-frame clones only and misses some. Here the sample spans around 63,000 clones, approximately 79% being singletons. Sequenced here: CD4+ or CD8+ T cells sorted from blood, sampled in a trial of the OX40 agonist ivuxolimab. These receptors all stem from an adult with an advanced solid tumor such as melanoma, head and neck, liver or kidney cancer.

This chain links TRBV19 with TRBJ1-1, with D perhaps matching TRBD1 (6 bases). CDR1 and CDR2 (germline): LNHDA, SQIVND (reference sequence). CDR3 length: 14 residues. The V gene lost 4 bases and the J gene lost 1 base, with 10 bases spanning the gap. In DNA form, the CDR3 reads TGTGCCAGTAGTAGGGGGCTGGGGAACACTGAAGCTTTCTTT. The encoded protein is CASSRGLGNTEAFF.

The CDR3 is CASSYSRGRQYGYTF. The CDR3 region has the DNA TGTGCCAGCAGTTACTCCAGGGGGCGACAATATGGCTACACCTTC. This chain connects TRBV6-5 to TRBJ1-2, with 8 nucleotides matching TRBD1. This CDR3 has 15 amino acids. V shed 0 bases and J 5 bases; nucleotides not matched to a gene: 5. Germline CDR1 is MNHEY and CDR2 is SVGAGI.

The chain couples TRBV7-9 to TRBJ2-3, with 13 bases lining up with TRBD2. From germline, CDR1 is SEHNR and CDR2 FQNEAQ (reference sequence). The J segment lost 4 bases and the V segment lost 10 bases, leaving 17 bases of the junction unmatched. The CDR3 spans 18 residues. The CDR3 region has the DNA TGTGCCATCCCTGGTGATTTTATTACTAGCGGGGGGGCAGATACGCAGTATTTT. Translated: CAIPGDFITSGGADTQYF.

V is TRBV4-1 and J is TRBJ1-2, with unresolved D. The V end was cut by 0 bases, the J end by 7 bases, with 9 bases between. The germline V gene has CDR1 MGHRA and CDR2 YSYEKL. This CDR3 contains 13 residues. CDR3 sequence: CASSQDWAAGYTF. CDR3 nucleotide sequence: TGCGCCAGCAGCCAAGATTGGGCTGCTGGCTACACCTTC.

This clone was counted between two and nine times. The chain is built from TRBV4-3 and TRBJ1-1; D is uncertain. Trimming cost V 0 bases and J 1 base, with 9 bases left between them. Germline CDR1 and CDR2: LGHNA and YSLEER. The CDR3 runs 15 residues. CDR3 nucleotide sequence: TGCGCCAGCAGCCAAGATCCCAGTCCGAACACTGAAGCTTTCTTT. Translating gives CASSQDPSPNTEAFF.

The genes are TRBV6-1 and TRBJ1-2; 8 positions agree with TRBD1. The CDR3 covers 16 residues. Germline values: CDR1 MNHNS, CDR2 SASEGT. Trimming took 2 bases from V and 4 from J; bases not matched to a gene: 9. This CDR3 is CASSESSRGHGYGYTF. As DNA, the CDR3 is TGTGCCAGCAGTGAAAGTTCCAGGGGGCATGGCTATGGCTACACCTTC.

The rearrangement uses TRBV2 and TRBJ2-7; D possibly corresponds to TRBD2 (8 bases). Trimming took off 10 bases at V and 3 bases at J, with 13 bases between the two ends. The length of the CDR3 is 12 residues. Germline loops: CDR1 SNHLY, CDR2 FYNNEI. In DNA, the CDR3 is TGTGCCACACAGGGGACTAGCTACGAGCAGTACTTC. This codes for CATQGTSYEQYF.

V usage is TRBV27 and J usage is TRBJ1-6, with TRBD1 matching 8 bases. CDR3 length equals 14 residues. Germline lookup yields CDR1 MNHEY and CDR2 SMNVEV (reference sequence). Trimming cost V 6 bases and J 9 bases; bases outside gene matches: 7. The CDR3 loop is CASRPGGLGSPLHF. The CDR3 nucleotides are TGTGCCAGCAGACCAGGGGGCTTAGGTTCACCCCTCCACTTT.

As DNA, the CDR3 is TGTGCCAGCAGTATCGGGCGGACCGGGGAGCTGTTTTTT. Encoded protein: CASSIGRTGELFF. The chain couples TRBV28 to TRBJ2-2; D gene uncertain. Trimming removed 5 bases from V and 5 bases from J, with 9 bases in between. The CDR3 length is 13 residues. CDR1 and CDR2 (germline): MDHEN, SYDVKM. The complete variable domain, with remaining parts taken from reference TRBV28 and TRBJ2-2, reads DVKVTQSSRYLVKRTGEKVFLECVQDMDHENMFWYRQDPGLGLRLIYFSYDVKMKEKGDIPEGYSVSREKKERFSLILESASTNQTSMYLCASSIGRTGELFFGEGSRLTVL.

This clone appeared a few times. The CDR3 sequence is CASSLLLLSTDTQYF. In DNA, the CDR3 is TGTGCCAGCAGCTTATTGCTTCTCTCCACAGATACGCAGTATTTT. The gene calls are TRBV7-8 and TRBJ2-3; D remains unclear. Trimming shortened V by 2 bases and J by 2 bases, and 11 bases separated the two germline ends. The CDR3 loop spans 15 amino acids. Germline CDR1 and CDR2: SGHVS and FQNEAQ.

This sequence joins TRBV7-4 and TRBJ1-5; D is uncertain. V shed 5 bases and J shed 7 bases, with 9 bases lying between them. The germline CDR1 and CDR2 sequences are SGHVT and SQSDAQ. The CDR3 totals 12 residues. The CDR3 region is CASSPGEQPQHF. The CDR3 DNA reads TGTGCCAGCAGCCCAGGTGAACAGCCCCAGCATTTT.

The rearrangement joins TRBV6-4 to TRBJ1-2; D remains ambiguous. CDR1 MRHNA and CDR2 SNTAGT come from the germline V gene. Trimming pared 10 bases from V and 0 bases from J, leaving 15 bases between. The CDR3 sequence is 14 residues long. As DNA, the CDR3 is TGTGCCAAAAGACAAACCTTTGCTAACTATGGCTACACCTTC. As protein: CAKRQTFANYGYTF.

This clone occurred a few times. The V call is TRBV5-4, the J call TRBJ1-2, with a tentative D call TRBD1 (5 bases). This CDR3 comprises 15 residues. Germline loops: CDR1 SGHNT, CDR2 YYREEE (reference sequence). The V and J ends lost 4 bases and 8 bases respectively, with 21 bases between them. The CDR3 coding sequence is TGTGCCAGCAGCCCTCCCCGGGACGCTTTCTCAGGCTACACCTTC. Translating gives CASSPPRDAFSGYTF.

This clone was counted between two and nine times. This chain connects TRBV19 to TRBJ2-2, with TRBD1 matching 7 bases. V lost 7 bases, J lost 4 bases, and 6 bases stayed unmatched. The CDR3 has 14 residues. Germline-derived CDR1 and CDR2 are LNHDA and SQIVND (reference sequence). The CDR3 protein is CASTTGYSTGELFF. The CDR3 nucleotides read TGTGCCAGTACGACAGGGTATAGCACCGGGGAGCTGTTTTTT.

This chain uses TRBV11-2 with TRBJ2-1, with TRBD2 matching 7 bases. Germline trimming cut 1 base from V and 2 bases from J; bases unmatched to any gene: 8. CDR1 and CDR2 from the germline V gene are SGHAT and FQNNGV. This CDR3 is built from 17 residues. The DNA of the CDR3 is TGTGCCAGCAGCTTAGCTTCTACGGGAGGTACCTACAATGAGCAGTTCTTC. Its protein is CASSLASTGGTYNEQFF.

The gene calls are TRBV5-6 and TRBJ2-1, with D unclear. Trimming took off 0 bases at V and 8 bases at J, with 6 bases between the two ends. Germline CDR1 and CDR2: SGHDT and YYEEEE. This CDR3 is 12 amino acids long. This CDR3 reads CASSLGTDEQFF. The CDR3 DNA reads TGTGCCAGCAGCTTGGGTACGGATGAGCAGTTCTTC.

The V and J genes are TRBV5-1 and TRBJ2-1; 12 bases match TRBD2. With V trimmed by 4 bases and J by 4 bases, 3 bases remained unmatched. Germline values: CDR1 SGHRS, CDR2 YFSETQ. This CDR3 region has 15 residues. The CDR3 DNA is TGCGCCAGCAGCCTGGGACTAGCGGGTTACAATGAGCAGTTCTTC. Translated, it gives CASSLGLAGYNEQFF.

V gene TRBV12-5 combines with J gene TRBJ1-5, with 8 bases that match TRBD1. Unmatched junction bases numbered 6, after V lost 5 bases and J lost 0 bases. Germline values: CDR1 LGHNT, CDR2 FRNRAP. The length of the CDR3 is 16 residues. The DNA of the CDR3 is TGTGCTAGTGGTGGCCCGACAGGGGATAGCAATCAGCCCCAGCATTTT. This encodes CASGGPTGDSNQPQHF.